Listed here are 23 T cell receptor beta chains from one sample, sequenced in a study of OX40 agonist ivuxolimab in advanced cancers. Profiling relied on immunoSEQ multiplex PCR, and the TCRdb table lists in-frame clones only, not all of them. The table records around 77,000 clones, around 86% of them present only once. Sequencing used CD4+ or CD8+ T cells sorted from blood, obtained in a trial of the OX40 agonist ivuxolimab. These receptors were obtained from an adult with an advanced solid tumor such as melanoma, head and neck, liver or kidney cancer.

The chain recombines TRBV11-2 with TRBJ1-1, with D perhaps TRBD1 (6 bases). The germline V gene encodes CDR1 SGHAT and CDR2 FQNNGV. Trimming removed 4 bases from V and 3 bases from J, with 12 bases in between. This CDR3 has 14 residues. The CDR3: CASSYRAWDTEAFF. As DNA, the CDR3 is TGTGCCAGCAGCTACAGGGCATGGGACACTGAAGCTTTCTTT.

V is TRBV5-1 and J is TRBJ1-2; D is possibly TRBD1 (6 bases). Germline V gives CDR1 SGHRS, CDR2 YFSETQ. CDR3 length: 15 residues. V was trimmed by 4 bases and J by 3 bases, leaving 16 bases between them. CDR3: CASSALQGGDYGYTF. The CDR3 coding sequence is TGCGCCAGCAGCGCCCTACAGGGAGGTGACTATGGCTACACCTTC.

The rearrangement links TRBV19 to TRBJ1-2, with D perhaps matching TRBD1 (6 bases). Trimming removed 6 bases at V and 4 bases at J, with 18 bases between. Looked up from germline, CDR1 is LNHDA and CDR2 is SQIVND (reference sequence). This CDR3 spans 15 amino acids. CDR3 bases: TGTGCCAGTAGCCGGTCGGACAGCGGTTTCTATGGCTACACCTTC. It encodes CASSRSDSGFYGYTF.

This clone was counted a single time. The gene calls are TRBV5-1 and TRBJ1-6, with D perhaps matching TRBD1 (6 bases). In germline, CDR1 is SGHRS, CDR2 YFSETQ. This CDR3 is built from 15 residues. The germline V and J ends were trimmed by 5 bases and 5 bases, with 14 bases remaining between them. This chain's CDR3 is CASRSSGTNNSPLHF. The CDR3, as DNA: TGCGCCAGCAGGTCTTCCGGGACAAATAATTCACCCCTCCACTTT.

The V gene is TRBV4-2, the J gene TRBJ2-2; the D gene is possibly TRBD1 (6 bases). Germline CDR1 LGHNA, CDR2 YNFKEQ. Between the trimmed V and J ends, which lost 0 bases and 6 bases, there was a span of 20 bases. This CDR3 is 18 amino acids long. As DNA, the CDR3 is TGTGCCAGCAGCCAAGATCTTGGTGGGGGCCTGGTCGCCGGGGAGCTGTTTTTT. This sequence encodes CASSQDLGGGLVAGELFF.

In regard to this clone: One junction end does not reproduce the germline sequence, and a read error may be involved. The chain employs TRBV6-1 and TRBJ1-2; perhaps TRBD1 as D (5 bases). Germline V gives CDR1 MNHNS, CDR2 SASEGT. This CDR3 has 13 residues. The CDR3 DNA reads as TGTGCCAGCAGTGAAGCGTTGGCCCGCAGGGTGGCCTTC. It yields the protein CASSEALARRVAF.

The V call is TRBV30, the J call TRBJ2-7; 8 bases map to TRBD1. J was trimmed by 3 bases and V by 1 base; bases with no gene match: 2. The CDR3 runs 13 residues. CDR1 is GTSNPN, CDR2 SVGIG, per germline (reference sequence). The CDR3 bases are TGTGCCTGGAGTGGCAGGGGGCTCTACGAGCAGTACTTC. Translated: CAWSGRGLYEQYF. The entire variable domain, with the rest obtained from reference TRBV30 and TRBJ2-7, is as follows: SQTIHQWPATLVQPVGSPLSLECTVEGTSNPNLYWYRQAAGRGLQLLFYSVGIGQISSEVPQNLSASRPQDRQFILSSKKLLLSDSGFYLCAWSGRGLYEQYFGPGTRLTVT.

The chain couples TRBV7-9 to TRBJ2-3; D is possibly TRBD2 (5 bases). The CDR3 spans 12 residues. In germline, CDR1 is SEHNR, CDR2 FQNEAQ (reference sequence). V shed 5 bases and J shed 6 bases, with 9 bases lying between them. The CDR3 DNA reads TGTGCCAGCAGCCCGGACTGGGATACGCAGTATTTT. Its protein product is CASSPDWDTQYF.

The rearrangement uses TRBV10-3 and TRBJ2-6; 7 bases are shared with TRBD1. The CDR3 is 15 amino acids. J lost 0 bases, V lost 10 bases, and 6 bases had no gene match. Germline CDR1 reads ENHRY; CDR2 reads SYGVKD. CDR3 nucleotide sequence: TGTGCCACCGCAACAGGGGACTCTGGGGCCAACGTCCTGACTTTC. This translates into CATATGDSGANVLTF.

The CDR3: CASSGLAGHNEQFF. CDR3 nucleotides: TGTGCCAGCAGCGGTCTAGCGGGCCACAATGAGCAGTTCTTC. This rearrangement joins TRBV7-2 to TRBJ2-1; 8 bases are shared with TRBD2. The CDR3 is 14 amino acids. CDR1 is SGHTA, CDR2 FQGNSA, per germline. With 5 bases clipped from V and 5 bases from J, the junction kept 5 bases outside the gene matches. Together with reference TRBV7-2 and TRBJ2-1, the CDR3 gives the full variable domain: GAGVSQSPSNKVTEKGKDVELRCDPISGHTALYWYRQSLGQGLEFLIYFQGNSAPDKSGLPSDRFSAERTGGSVSTLTIQRTQQEDSAVYLCASSGLAGHNEQFFGPGTRLTVL.

CDR3 nucleotide sequence: TGTGCCAGCAGCTTAGGATCTTACAGGGATGAGCAGTTCTTC. Translation: CASSLGSYRDEQFF. V and J are TRBV7-9 and TRBJ2-1, with a possible D match to TRBD1 (6 bases). The CDR3 is made up of 14 amino acids. V was cut by 1 base and J by 8 bases, with 12 bases left in between. Germline V CDR1 and CDR2: SEHNR, FQNEAQ (reference sequence).

The CDR3 DNA reads as TGTGCCAGCAGCGTGGGGGCTAACTATGGCTACACCTTC. Its protein product is CASSVGANYGYTF. V usage is TRBV14 and J usage is TRBJ1-2; perhaps TRBD1 as D (5 bases). The germline V gene has CDR1 SGHDN and CDR2 FVKESK. The CDR3 has 13 amino acids. Trimming left V 5 bases short and J 0 bases short, with 7 bases between.

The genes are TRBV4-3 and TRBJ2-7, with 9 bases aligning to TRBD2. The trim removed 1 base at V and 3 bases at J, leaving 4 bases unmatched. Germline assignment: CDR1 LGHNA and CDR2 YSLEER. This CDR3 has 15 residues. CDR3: CASSQVATSGYEQYF. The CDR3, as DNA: TGCGCCAGCAGCCAAGTAGCGACTAGCGGCTACGAGCAGTACTTC.

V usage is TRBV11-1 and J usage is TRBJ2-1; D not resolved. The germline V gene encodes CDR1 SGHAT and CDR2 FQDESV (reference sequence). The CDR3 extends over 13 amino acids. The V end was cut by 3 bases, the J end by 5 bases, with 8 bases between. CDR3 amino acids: CASSFTPDNEQFF. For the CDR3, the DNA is TGTGCCAGCAGCTTCACGCCGGACAATGAGCAGTTCTTC.

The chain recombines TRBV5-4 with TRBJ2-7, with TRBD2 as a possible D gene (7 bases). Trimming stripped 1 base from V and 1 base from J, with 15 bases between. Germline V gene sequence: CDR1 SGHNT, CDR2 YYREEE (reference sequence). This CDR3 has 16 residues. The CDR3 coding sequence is TGTGCCAGCAGCTTGTTGGGGGGGGCCCTGTCCTACGAGCAGTACTTC. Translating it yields CASSLLGGALSYEQYF. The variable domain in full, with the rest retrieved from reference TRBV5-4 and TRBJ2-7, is ETGVTQSPTHLIKTRGQQVTLRCSSQSGHNTVSWYQQALGQGPQFIFQYYREEENGRGNFPPRFSGLQFPNYSSELNVNALELDDSALYLCASSLLGGALSYEQYFGPGTRLTVT.

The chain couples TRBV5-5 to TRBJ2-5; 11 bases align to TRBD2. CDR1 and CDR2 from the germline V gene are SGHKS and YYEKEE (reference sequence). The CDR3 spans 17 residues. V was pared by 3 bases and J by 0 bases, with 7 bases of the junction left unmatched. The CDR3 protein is CASSSPSGGPYQETQYF. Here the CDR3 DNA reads TGTGCCAGCAGCTCCCCTAGCGGGGGGCCGTACCAAGAGACCCAGTACTTC.

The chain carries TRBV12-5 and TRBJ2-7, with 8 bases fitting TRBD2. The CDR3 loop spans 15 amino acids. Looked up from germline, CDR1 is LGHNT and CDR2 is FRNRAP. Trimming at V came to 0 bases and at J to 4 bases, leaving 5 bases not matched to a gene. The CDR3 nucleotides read TGTGCTAGTGGTTTGGTACCCAGCGGGGGTTACGAGCAGTACTTC. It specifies CASGLVPSGGYEQYF. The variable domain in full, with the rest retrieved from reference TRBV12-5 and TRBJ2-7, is DARVTQTPRHKVTEMGQEVTMRCQPILGHNTVFWYRQTMMQGLELLAYFRNRAPLDDSGMPKDRFSAEMPDATLATLKIQPSEPRDSAVYFCASGLVPSGGYEQYFGPGTRLTVT.

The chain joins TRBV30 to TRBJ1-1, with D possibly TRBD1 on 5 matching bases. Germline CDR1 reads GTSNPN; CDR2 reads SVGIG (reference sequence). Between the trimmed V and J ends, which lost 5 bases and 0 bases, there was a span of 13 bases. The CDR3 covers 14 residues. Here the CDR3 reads CAWSDPGMNTEAFF. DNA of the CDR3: TGTGCCTGGTCCGACCCAGGGATGAACACTGAAGCTTTCTTT. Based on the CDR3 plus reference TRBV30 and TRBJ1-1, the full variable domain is SQTIHQWPATLVQPVGSPLSLECTVEGTSNPNLYWYRQAAGRGLQLLFYSVGIGQISSEVPQNLSASRPQDRQFILSSKKLLLSDSGFYLCAWSDPGMNTEAFFGQGTRLTVV.

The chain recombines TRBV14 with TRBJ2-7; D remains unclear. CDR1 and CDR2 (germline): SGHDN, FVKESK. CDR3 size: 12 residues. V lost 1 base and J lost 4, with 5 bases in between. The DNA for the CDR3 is TGTGCCAGCAGCCAAGCCGGGTACGAGCAGTACTTC. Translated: CASSQAGYEQYF.

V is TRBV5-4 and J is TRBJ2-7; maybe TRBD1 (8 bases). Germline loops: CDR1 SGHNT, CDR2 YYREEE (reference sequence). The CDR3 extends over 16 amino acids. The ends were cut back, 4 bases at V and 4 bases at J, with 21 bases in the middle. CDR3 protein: CASSPQGAGTNYEQYF. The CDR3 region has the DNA TGTGCCAGCAGCCCCCAGGGGGCAGGGACTAATTACGAGCAGTACTTC.

CDR3 sequence (DNA): TGTGCCAGCAGCCAAATAGGACTGTTTTTT. This sequence encodes CASSQIGLFF. The rearrangement links TRBV6-1 to TRBJ1-4; D uncertain. This CDR3 spans 10 amino acids. Trimming took 6 bases from V and 13 from J, leaving 9 bases between them. The V gene's germline CDR1 is MNHNS and CDR2 SASEGT.

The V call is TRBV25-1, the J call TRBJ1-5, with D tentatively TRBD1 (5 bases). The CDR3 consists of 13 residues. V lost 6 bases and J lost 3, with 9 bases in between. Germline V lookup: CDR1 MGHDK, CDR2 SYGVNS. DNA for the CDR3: TGTGCCAGCAGCGACAGAAACAATCAGCCCCAGCATTTT. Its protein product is CASSDRNNQPQHF.

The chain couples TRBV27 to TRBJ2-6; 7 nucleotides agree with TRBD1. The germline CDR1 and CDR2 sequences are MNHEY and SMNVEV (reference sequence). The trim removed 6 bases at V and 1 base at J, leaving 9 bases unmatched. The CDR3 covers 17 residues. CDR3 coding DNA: TGTGCCAGCAGGGCGACAGGGTCCCAATCTGGGGCCAACGTCCTGACTTTC. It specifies CASRATGSQSGANVLTF.